This passage covers 13 T cell receptor beta chains from one sample sequenced in a study of Graves' ophthalmopathy and Graves' hyperthyroidism. RNA transcripts were the template, and TCR beta CDR3 regions were amplified from them. An initial RT-PCR round employing HTBI primers preceded a second-round multiplex PCR. TCRdb re-derived calls from the multiplex PCR reads in MiXCR, one entry per CDR3 protein. Of some 750,000 distinct CDR3 sequences detected, 35% to 50% appear once; the ten largest clones hold 44%. The specimen was peripheral blood. The receptors stem from an adult man with Graves' ophthalmopathy.

This clonotype was observed many times. The chain couples TRBV2 to TRBJ1-2; D is undetermined. Germline CDR1 SNHLY, CDR2 FYNNEI. There are 13 residues in the CDR3. Between the trimmed V and J ends, which lost 0 bases and 4 bases, there was a span of 6 bases. CDR3 bases: TGTGCCAGCAGTGAAGCTCGGGGCTATGGCTACACCTTC. Translated: CASSEARGYGYTF.

This clonotype was picked up a small number of times. V usage is TRBV19 and J usage is TRBJ2-7; D gene ambiguous. V was clipped by 3 bases and J by 2 bases, with 14 bases between them. Germline CDR1 and CDR2: LNHDA and SQIVND (reference sequence). This CDR3 has 15 residues. CDR3 bases: TGTGCCAGTAGTATGGACCTAGAGGATACCTACGAGCAGTACTTC. Protein product: CASSMDLEDTYEQYF.

This clonotype has at least ten counts. The V call is TRBV19, the J call TRBJ2-2; D is ambiguous. V lost 3 bases and J 4 bases, leaving 3 bases between the germline ends. This CDR3 is built from 12 residues. CDR1 is LNHDA and CDR2 is SQIVND in the germline V gene (reference sequence). The CDR3 loop is CASSMITGELFF. The CDR3 region has the DNA TGTGCCAGTAGTATGATCACCGGGGAGCTGTTTTTT.

The chain joins TRBV10-3 to TRBJ1-6; D is undetermined. The CDR3 has 14 residues. V was trimmed by 5 bases and J by 7 bases, leaving 12 bases between them. The germline V gene has CDR1 ENHRY and CDR2 SYGVKD. CDR3 nucleotide sequence: TGTGCCATCAGTCAGAGAGGGAACAATTCACCCCTCCACTTT. Translation gives CAISQRGNNSPLHF.

The chain couples TRBV10-3 to TRBJ2-5; 8 nucleotides line up with TRBD1. Germline assignment: CDR1 ENHRY and CDR2 SYGVKD. V gave up 4 bases and J gave up 7 bases; unmatched junction bases: 5. The CDR3 sequence is 13 residues long. CDR3 loop: CAISADREMTQYF. DNA of the CDR3: TGTGCCATCAGTGCGGACAGGGAGATGACCCAGTACTTC.

This clonotype has ten or more counts. The rearrangement links TRBV2 to TRBJ1-1; TRBD1 aligns across 9 bases. CDR1 and CDR2 from the germline V gene are SNHLY and FYNNEI. This CDR3 is 15 amino acids long. V lost 1 base, J lost 5 bases, and 5 bases stayed unmatched. The CDR3 DNA sequence: TGTGCCAGCAGTGAAGAACAGGGGGCGAGTACTGAAGCTTTCTTT. This gives the protein CASSEEQGASTEAFF.

This rearrangement joins TRBV7-2 to TRBJ2-7; perhaps D is TRBD1 or TRBD2 (6 bases each). The CDR3 consists of 16 residues. CDR1 is SGHTA and CDR2 is FQGNSA in the germline V gene. V was pared by 4 bases and J by 0 bases, with 16 bases between. DNA of the CDR3: TGTGCCAGCAGCTCCCTTGGGGGGCCCAGCTCCTACGAGCAGTACTTC. Amino acids: CASSSLGGPSSYEQYF. The whole variable domain, filled in from reference TRBV7-2 and TRBJ2-7, reads GAGVSQSPSNKVTEKGKDVELRCDPISGHTALYWYRQSLGQGLEFLIYFQGNSAPDKSGLPSDRFSAERTGGSVSTLTIQRTQQEDSAVYLCASSSLGGPSSYEQYFGPGTRLTVT.

Comment on this clonotype: Possible read error: a much larger clone is one base away. J is TRBJ2-5 and V is TRBV15; weak D call: TRBD2 (7 bases). The CDR3 spans 13 residues. The germline V and J ends were trimmed by 11 bases and 5 bases, with 18 bases remaining between them. Germline CDR1 reads LNHNV; CDR2 reads YYDKDF (reference sequence). The DNA of the CDR3 is TGTGCCGGCAGCAACAGGGAGGGGGAGACCCAGTACTTC. Its protein product is CAGSNREGETQYF.

CDR3 DNA: TGCAGTGCTAGAGATCTCCGGGACAGGGGCCCTCCTTATGGCTACACCTTC. Protein: CSARDLRDRGPPYGYTF. The rearrangement uses TRBV20-1 and TRBJ1-2; TRBD1 matches 10 bases. The ends lost 0 bases at V and 5 bases at J; junction bases unmatched: 12. Germline assignment: CDR1 DFQATT and CDR2 SNEGSKA (reference sequence). The CDR3 spans 17 residues.

For this clonotype: This sequence may be a read error, since a much larger clone differs from it by one base. The gene calls are TRBV10-3 and TRBJ1-5; D not resolved. The CDR3 is made up of 12 amino acids. The germline V and J ends were trimmed by 3 bases and 11 bases, with 11 bases remaining between them. Germline CDR1 reads ENHRY; CDR2 reads SYGVKD. The CDR3 protein is CAISETGLSQHF. CDR3 DNA sequence: TGTGCCATCAGTGAAACCGGTCTTTCCCAGCATTTT.

This clonotype was counted once. The chain has TRBV6-5 and TRBJ2-7; possibly TRBD1 for D (6 bases). V was trimmed by 6 bases and J by 0 bases, leaving 12 bases between them. The germline V gene has CDR1 MNHEY and CDR2 SVGAGI. The CDR3 runs 14 residues. The CDR3 spells CASSDRIASYEQYF. DNA of the CDR3: TGTGCCAGCAGCGACAGGATTGCCTCCTACGAGCAGTACTTC.

Only a few counts were recorded for this clonotype. The chain joins TRBV7-9 to TRBJ2-5; possibly TRBD1 or TRBD2 for D (5 bases each). CDR3 length: 15 amino acids. Looked up from germline, CDR1 is SEHNR and CDR2 is FQNEAQ (reference sequence). V dropped 5 bases and J dropped 1 base, with 14 bases sitting between them. CDR3 sequence reads: CASSQKGPSQETQYF. The CDR3 nucleotides are TGTGCCAGCAGCCAAAAGGGACCGAGCCAAGAGACCCAGTACTTC.

This clonotype was seen more than once but under ten times. The chain is built from TRBV2 and TRBJ1-2; 10 bases are shared with TRBD1. This CDR3 is 14 amino acids long. Germline-derived CDR1 and CDR2 are SNHLY and FYNNEI. Trimming removed 6 bases from V and 7 bases from J; junction bases left unmatched: 8. Here the CDR3 DNA reads TGTGCCAGCAGCTACGGGACAGGGGTGCGTGGCTACACCTTC. Protein: CASSYGTGVRGYTF.